The T cell receptor (beta chain) described here comes from a study of shared clonotypes between healthy human individuals. Sequenced by immunoSEQ multiplex PCR; TCRdb stores in-frame clones only, minus some. The sample has 2 million to 2.5 million clones; roughly 93% are singletons. V trimming: 5 bases; J trimming: 8 bases; junction bases outside the gene matches: 9. Germline-derived CDR1 and CDR2 are SGHNT and YENEEA. The CDR3 covers 16 residues. This clone was seen a single time. Sequencing was performed on naive CD4+ T cells from PBMCs. Subset of the sample: CD45RA+ positively selected. This sequence was found in a man younger than 35 in good health. Some clones in this sample may be carry-over from other donors' samples. This rearrangement joins TRBV11-3 to TRBJ2-1; 13 nucleotides match TRBD2. The CDR3 reads CASSVSGTSGVYEQFF. The CDR3 DNA reads as TGTGCCAGCAGCGTCTCCGGGACTAGCGGGGTCTATGAGCAGTTCTTC. Together with reference TRBV11-3 and TRBJ2-1, the CDR3 gives the full variable domain: EAGVVQSPRYKIIEKKQPVAFWCNPISGHNTLYWYLQNLGQGPELLIRYENEEAVDDSQLPKDRFSAERLKGVDSTLKIQPAELGDSAVYLCASSVSGTSGVYEQFFGPGTRLTVL.